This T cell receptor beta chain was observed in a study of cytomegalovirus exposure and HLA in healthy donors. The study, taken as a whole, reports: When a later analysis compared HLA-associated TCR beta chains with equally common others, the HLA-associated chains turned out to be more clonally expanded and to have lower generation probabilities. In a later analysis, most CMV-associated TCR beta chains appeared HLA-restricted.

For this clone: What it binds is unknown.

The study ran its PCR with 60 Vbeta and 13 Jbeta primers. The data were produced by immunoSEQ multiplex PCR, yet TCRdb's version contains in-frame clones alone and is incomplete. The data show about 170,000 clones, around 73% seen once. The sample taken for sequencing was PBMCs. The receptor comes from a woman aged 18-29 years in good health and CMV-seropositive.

The CDR3 DNA reads TGTGCCAGCAGCTTAAGTGGGACAGGGGGCGGGGAGACCCAGTACTTC. Protein product: CASSLSGTGGGETQYF. The chain is built from TRBV7-2 and TRBJ2-5; 12 bases map to TRBD1. J lost 5 bases, V lost 2 bases, and 6 bases had no gene match. CDR1 and CDR2 from the germline V gene are SGHTA and FQGNSA. The CDR3 extends over 16 amino acids.